The 15 T cell receptor beta chains given below trace back to one sample, sequenced in a study of T cell responses to AZD1222 COVID-19 vaccine. Sequencing used immunoSEQ multiplex PCR; TCRdb keeps in-frame clones, though not all of them. The profile covers roughly 140,000 clones, with less than 95% appearing a single time and about 3.4% taken by the ten largest. The material was peripheral blood, obtained on day 0 of AZD1222 vaccination. Receptors originate from an adult in good health.

This chain links TRBV4-3 with TRBJ2-1; 9 bases are a match to TRBD2. Unmatched junction bases numbered 8, after V lost 0 bases and J lost 8 bases. The CDR3 is 16 amino acids. From germline, CDR1 is LGHNA and CDR2 YSLEER. The CDR3 spells CASSQEGASGIDEQFF. DNA for the CDR3: TGCGCCAGCAGCCAAGAGGGAGCTAGCGGGATCGATGAGCAGTTCTTC.

The CDR3 region is CASGRFRVVANSPLHF. The CDR3 DNA follows: TGTGCTAGTGGGCGATTCAGGGTGGTGGCGAATTCACCCCTCCACTTT. This sequence joins TRBV12-5 and TRBJ1-6; D possibly corresponds to TRBD1 (5 bases). V was trimmed by 6 bases and J by 7 bases, leaving 19 bases between them. The CDR3 loop spans 16 amino acids. Germline assignment: CDR1 LGHNT and CDR2 FRNRAP. Full variable domain (missing parts from reference TRBV12-5 and TRBJ1-6): DARVTQTPRHKVTEMGQEVTMRCQPILGHNTVFWYRQTMMQGLELLAYFRNRAPLDDSGMPKDRFSAEMPDATLATLKIQPSEPRDSAVYFCASGRFRVVANSPLHFGNGTRLTVT.

The rearrangement links TRBV11-2 to TRBJ2-1, with D possibly being TRBD1 or TRBD2 (5 bases each). V lost 0 bases, J lost 4 bases, and 16 bases lay in between. Germline CDR1 and CDR2: SGHAT and FQNNGV. This CDR3 region has 17 residues. Here the CDR3 reads CASSLEPPGRPYNEQFF. CDR3 bases: TGTGCCAGCAGCTTAGAACCTCCGGGACGGCCGTACAATGAGCAGTTCTTC.

V is TRBV11-2 and J is TRBJ2-5, with 14 bases lining up with TRBD2. V was clipped by 5 bases and J by 2 bases; unmatched bases: 4. In germline, CDR1 is SGHAT, CDR2 FQNNGV. The CDR3 is 16 amino acids. The CDR3 is CASSPGTSGGQETQYF. The CDR3 region has the DNA TGTGCCAGCAGCCCGGGGACTAGCGGGGGACAAGAGACCCAGTACTTC.

The gene calls are TRBV24-1 and TRBJ1-2; 7 nucleotides line up with TRBD1. The CDR3 consists of 13 residues. In germline, CDR1 is KGHDR, CDR2 SFDVKD. V shed 9 bases and J 7 bases; nucleotides not matched to a gene: 10. The CDR3 protein is CATAAGGIPGYTF. DNA of the CDR3: TGTGCCACCGCGGCAGGGGGAATTCCTGGCTACACCTTC.

The chain uses TRBV20-1 and TRBJ1-3; D gene ambiguous. The CDR3 consists of 11 residues. Trimming took off 6 bases at V and 2 bases at J, with 5 bases between the two ends. Per the germline V gene, CDR1 is DFQATT and CDR2 is SNEGSKA (reference sequence). The CDR3 reads CSAGTGNTIYF. In nucleotides, the CDR3 is TGCAGTGCAGGGACTGGAAACACCATATATTTT.

V gene TRBV19 combines with J gene TRBJ2-3; TRBD1 matches 10 bases. Germline V gives CDR1 LNHDA, CDR2 SQIVND (reference sequence). The CDR3 consists of 16 residues. With V trimmed by 5 bases and J by 4 bases, 9 bases remained unmatched. The CDR3, as DNA: TGTGCCAGTAGTGCGCAACCGGGACAGGGGTCAGATACGCAGTATTTT. It yields the protein CASSAQPGQGSDTQYF.

The chain joins TRBV6-5 to TRBJ2-7, with D possibly TRBD1 on 5 matching bases. The germline V and J ends were trimmed by 4 bases and 6 bases, with 16 bases remaining between them. The germline V gene encodes CDR1 MNHEY and CDR2 SVGAGI. The CDR3 sequence is 14 residues long. CDR3 sequence reads: CASSLTRAAGEQYF. The CDR3 bases are TGTGCCAGCAGTTTAACCAGGGCTGCCGGCGAGCAGTACTTC.

This clone was recorded a few times. This chain uses TRBV7-6 with TRBJ2-7; D remains ambiguous. Germline V gene data show CDR1 as SGHVS and CDR2 as FNYEAQ. Trimming cost V 1 base and J 3 bases, with 7 bases left between them. This CDR3 is 13 amino acids long. This chain's CDR3 is CASSLGEYYEQYF. CDR3 coding DNA: TGTGCCAGCAGCTTAGGGGAATACTACGAGCAGTACTTC.

This clone has only one observation. This rearrangement joins TRBV6-6 to TRBJ2-1; D may correspond to TRBD1 or TRBD2 (5 bases each). Looked up from germline, CDR1 is MNHNY and CDR2 is SVGAGI (reference sequence). The CDR3 sequence is 15 residues long. With 0 bases removed from V and 5 bases from J, the gap between germline ends came to 11 bases. The CDR3 loop reads CASSYSGRDHNEQFF. The CDR3 DNA reads TGTGCCAGCAGTTACTCGGGACGAGATCACAATGAGCAGTTCTTC.

This chain joins TRBV3-1 (or the pseudogene TRBV3-2) and TRBJ1-3; D call uncertain. This CDR3 spans 18 amino acids. Germline CDR1 LGHDT, CDR2 YNNKEL (reference sequence). The V end was cut by 0 bases, the J end by 0 bases, with 15 bases between. CDR3 residues: CASSQEYETQSSGNTIYF. CDR3 sequence (DNA): TGTGCCAGCAGCCAAGAATATGAGACGCAGAGCTCTGGAAACACCATATATTTT.

CDR3 sequence reads: CASSQDKGFEPTIYF. As DNA, the CDR3 is TGTGCCAGCAGCCAAGATAAAGGTTTCGAGCCCACCATATATTTT. The J gene is TRBJ1-3, the V gene TRBV4-2; D remains unclear. With 0 bases removed from V and 9 bases from J, the gap between germline ends came to 15 bases. The CDR3 covers 15 residues. Per germline, CDR1 LGHNA and CDR2 YNFKEQ.

The chain has TRBV7-8 and TRBJ1-2; D gene uncertain. CDR1 and CDR2 (germline): SGHVS, FQNEAQ. Trimming left V 1 base short and J 3 bases short, with 12 bases between. The CDR3 sequence is 15 residues long. The CDR3 spells CASSLEAASHYGYTF. The DNA of the CDR3 is TGTGCCAGCAGCTTAGAGGCGGCCTCTCACTATGGCTACACCTTC. Complete variable domain (other parts from reference TRBV7-8 and TRBJ1-2): GAGVSQSPRYKVAKRGQDVALRCDPISGHVSLFWYQQALGQGPEFLTYFQNEAQLDKSGLPSDRFFAERPEGSVSTLKIQRTQQEDSAVYLCASSLEAASHYGYTFGSGTRLTVV.

The rearrangement joins TRBV6-5 to TRBJ2-7; D is possibly TRBD1 (6 bases). From germline, CDR1 is MNHEY and CDR2 SVGAGI. The ends were cut back, 7 bases at V and 5 bases at J, with 15 bases in the middle. The CDR3 sequence is 13 residues long. Here the CDR3 reads CASTDSGVNEQYF. Written as DNA, the CDR3 is TGTGCCAGCACGGACAGTGGCGTCAACGAGCAGTACTTC.

The chain joins TRBV6-5 to TRBJ1-4; no definite D call. This CDR3 has 14 residues. V was cut by 6 bases and J by 15 bases, with 23 bases left in between. The V gene's germline CDR1 is MNHEY and CDR2 SVGAGI. The CDR3 nucleotides are TGTGCCAGCAGATCCCGAGACCCCGCCGAGGAGGTGTTTTTT. Protein sequence: CASRSRDPAEEVFF.